One sample yielded the 30 T cell receptor beta chains listed below, sequenced in a study of regulatory T cells in long-lasting Graves disease. Regarding time point: newly diagnosed GD, antithyroid drugs for less than 3 months. With RNA extracted from PBMCs as input, the TCR library was made. Combining iRepertoire HTBI primers with Arm-PCR of CDR3 regions, the authors built TCR beta libraries. TCRdb recomputed calls from the multiplex PCR reads with MiXCR, one row per CDR3 protein. The sample contains 560,000 or so distinct CDR3 sequences, about 16% of which appear only once. The data also belong to a second study, concerning T cells in Graves' hyperthyroidism and ophthalmopathy.

The sequencing used peripheral blood mononuclear cells (PBMCs), collected at new diagnosis, from a patient treated with antithyroid drugs. Every receptor here comes from a man younger than 35 with Graves disease.

This clonotype was counted only a few times. The chain is built from TRBV3-1 and TRBJ1-2; D is perhaps TRBD1 (5 bases). CDR1 and CDR2 from the germline V gene are LGHDT and YNNKEL (reference sequence). The V gene lost 0 bases and the J gene lost 7 bases, with 12 bases spanning the gap. This CDR3 has 14 amino acids. CDR3 DNA: TGTGCCAGCAGCCAAGATAGGGGATGGAGTGGCTACACCTTC. It yields the protein CASSQDRGWSGYTF.

This clonotype was counted at least ten times. The chain employs TRBV28 and TRBJ1-5; D is unresolved. The V gene lost 5 bases and the J gene lost 3 bases, with 20 bases spanning the gap. CDR3 size: 17 residues. Germline CDR1 is MDHEN and CDR2 is SYDVKM. The CDR3: CASSASTWEGFNQPQHF. CDR3 DNA: TGTGCCAGCAGTGCCTCGACCTGGGAAGGCTTCAATCAGCCCCAGCATTTT.

This clonotype appeared a few times. CDR3 bases: TGCAGTGCTACCAGACTAGCGGGAGGTCGGGAGCAGTACTTC. This encodes CSATRLAGGREQYF. The V gene is TRBV20-1, the J gene TRBJ2-7; 13 bases agree with TRBD2. The J segment lost 7 bases and the V segment lost 4 bases, leaving 7 bases of the junction unmatched. This CDR3 is built from 14 residues. Germline V gives CDR1 DFQATT, CDR2 SNEGSKA (reference sequence).

This clonotype was seen at least ten times. The rearrangement links TRBV7-8 to TRBJ1-5; the D gene is possibly TRBD1 (6 bases). Germline V gives CDR1 SGHVS, CDR2 FQNEAQ. This CDR3 has 14 amino acids. V lost 7 bases and J 2 bases, leaving 12 bases between the germline ends. The CDR3 DNA reads TGTGCCAGCACCGATCGGACAGGCAATCAGCCCCAGCATTTT. Translated, it gives CASTDRTGNQPQHF.

The J gene is TRBJ1-2, the V gene TRBV6-1; D uncertain. The ends were cut back, 6 bases at V and 4 bases at J, with 12 bases in the middle. This CDR3 has 13 amino acids. Germline V gene sequence: CDR1 MNHNS, CDR2 SASEGT. This CDR3 is CASRAPGVYGYTF. CDR3 in DNA: TGTGCCAGCAGAGCCCCTGGAGTCTATGGCTACACCTTC.

The genes are TRBV27 and TRBJ2-2, with D maybe TRBD1 (5 bases). Germline CDR1 MNHEY, CDR2 SMNVEV (reference sequence). CDR3 length equals 14 residues. Trimming shortened V by 3 bases and J by 5 bases, and 10 bases separated the two germline ends. The CDR3 protein is CASSFSGMTGELFF. The CDR3 region has the DNA TGTGCCAGCAGTTTTTCAGGGATGACCGGGGAGCTGTTTTTT.

The sample holds many counts of this clonotype. An end of the junction differs from the germline gene, which may be a read error. The rearrangement links TRBV5-1 to TRBJ1-1, with 7 bases matching TRBD1. The germline CDR1 and CDR2 sequences are SGHRS and YFSETQ. CDR3 size: 15 residues. The CDR3 protein is CASSPGGGSGTEAFF. In DNA form, the CDR3 reads TGTGCCAGCAGCCCCGGAGGGGGCTCGGGCACTGAAGCTTTCTTT.

The V gene is TRBV27, the J gene TRBJ1-4, with D hard to call. Germline-derived CDR1 and CDR2 are MNHEY and SMNVEV (reference sequence). V was clipped by 5 bases and J by 5 bases, with 9 bases between them. The CDR3 covers 13 residues. The CDR3: CASSLRENEKLFF. The CDR3 DNA follows: TGTGCCAGCAGTCTACGGGAGAATGAAAAACTGTTTTTT.

Concerning this clonotype itself: This clone may be a read error of a much larger clone one base away. This chain links TRBV5-4 with TRBJ2-2; the D call may be TRBD1 or TRBD2 (5 bases each). CDR1 is SGHNT, CDR2 YYREEE, per germline (reference sequence). This CDR3 contains 15 residues. This CDR3 reads CASSLARAHTGELVF. Here the CDR3 DNA reads TGTGCCAGCAGCTTGGCCAGGGCTCACACCGGGGAGCTGGTTTTT.

In this sample, this clonotype turned up many times. The chain links TRBV24-1 to TRBJ2-2; D is undetermined. The CDR3 extends over 13 amino acids. Trimming removed 5 bases at V and 5 bases at J, with 8 bases between. CDR1 KGHDR and CDR2 SFDVKD come from the germline V gene. CDR3 loop: CATSVGKTGELFF. The DNA of the CDR3 is TGTGCCACCAGTGTTGGGAAGACCGGGGAGCTGTTTTTT.

This chain uses TRBV20-1 with TRBJ1-1, with unresolved D. CDR1 DFQATT and CDR2 SNEGSKA come from the germline V gene (reference sequence). Between the trimmed V and J ends, which lost 0 bases and 0 bases, there was a span of 17 bases. The CDR3 has 17 amino acids. CDR3 nucleotide sequence: TGCAGTGCTAGAGATCCCTTCCCCAGTTCGGTGAACACTGAAGCTTTCTTT. Protein product: CSARDPFPSSVNTEAFF.

V is TRBV6-2 or TRBV6-3 and J is TRBJ2-5, with a tentative D call TRBD1 (5 bases). There are 17 residues in the CDR3. The germline V and J ends were trimmed by 6 bases and 4 bases, with 24 bases remaining between them. Germline V gene data show CDR1 as MNHEY and CDR2 as SVGEGT. The DNA of the CDR3 is TGTGCCAGCAGCCAAGATCCCAGGGCATATACTTTAGAGACCCAGTACTTC. This gives the protein CASSQDPRAYTLETQYF.

This clonotype was counted ten times or more. The V call is TRBV6-1, the J call TRBJ2-7; 8 nucleotides align to TRBD2. CDR3 length equals 15 residues. Per germline, CDR1 MNHNS and CDR2 SASEGT. Germline trimming cut 5 bases from V and 4 bases from J; bases unmatched to any gene: 10. CDR3 region: CASSNGGGDQYEQYF. The CDR3 DNA reads TGTGCCAGCAGTAACGGGGGGGGCGACCAGTACGAGCAGTACTTC.

This clonotype was detected ten times or more. The V gene is TRBV28, the J gene TRBJ1-4; D is unclear. Germline V gene lookup returns CDR1 MDHEN and CDR2 SYDVKM. V lost 2 bases, J lost 6 bases, and 13 bases lay in between. This CDR3 is 15 amino acids long. This CDR3 reads CASSLVQWRDEKLFF. The CDR3 DNA reads as TGTGCCAGCAGTTTAGTACAGTGGCGGGATGAAAAACTGTTTTTT.

The table lists this clonotype with many counts. This CDR3 is CASSPPMNEQYF. CDR3 in DNA: TGTGCCAGCAGCCCCCCCATGAACGAGCAGTACTTC. The J gene is TRBJ2-7, the V gene TRBV11-2; D is undetermined. CDR3 length: 12 residues. Per germline, CDR1 SGHAT and CDR2 FQNNGV. The V gene lost 5 bases and the J gene lost 5 bases, with 10 bases spanning the gap.

This clonotype was recorded a few times. The V gene is TRBV27, the J gene TRBJ2-7, with 7 bases aligning to TRBD1. CDR3 length equals 15 residues. Germline assignment: CDR1 MNHEY and CDR2 SMNVEV (reference sequence). V was clipped by 3 bases and J by 6 bases; unmatched bases: 11. The CDR3, as DNA: TGTGCCAGCAGTTTTGGGGTGGAGACAGGGAGCGAGCAGTACTTC. Protein: CASSFGVETGSEQYF.

This clonotype was recorded at least ten times. The chain has TRBV5-1 and TRBJ2-7; D is unclear. CDR1 is SGHRS, CDR2 YFSETQ, per germline. V lost 4 bases and J lost 1, with 6 bases in between. CDR3 length equals 12 residues. The CDR3 sequence is CASSQESYEQYF. CDR3 bases: TGCGCCAGCAGCCAGGAATCCTACGAGCAGTACTTC.

This clonotype was observed many times. The V and J genes are TRBV28 and TRBJ1-2; weak D call: TRBD1 (5 bases). CDR1 MDHEN and CDR2 SYDVKM come from the germline V gene. This CDR3 contains 15 residues. V lost 7 bases and J 5 bases, leaving 20 bases between the germline ends. As DNA, the CDR3 is TGTGCCAGCAAAGATGGGGCCCGAGGGGAATATGGCTACACCTTC. Translating it yields CASKDGARGEYGYTF.

This clonotype was counted only a few times. The gene calls are TRBV19 and TRBJ1-1; D remains unclear. The CDR3 loop spans 13 amino acids. The V end was cut by 5 bases, the J end by 3 bases, with 10 bases between. Germline CDR1 and CDR2: LNHDA and SQIVND (reference sequence). Written as DNA, the CDR3 is TGTGCCAGTAGTTCGGGGTTAGACACTGAAGCTTTCTTT. This codes for CASSSGLDTEAFF.

This clonotype has a handful of counts. The chain combines TRBV7-9 with TRBJ1-2; D is unresolved. Trimming removed 3 bases from V and 5 bases from J, with 10 bases in between. Germline assignment: CDR1 SEHNR and CDR2 FQNEAQ (reference sequence). The CDR3 is 13 residues long. CDR3 nucleotide sequence: TGTGCCAGCAGCTTGGACCTCACTTATGGCTACACCTTC. Residues: CASSLDLTYGYTF.

This chain connects TRBV20-1 to TRBJ2-7, with 12 bases lining up with TRBD2. J gave up 5 bases and V 6 bases, and 17 bases lay outside the gene matches. The V gene's germline CDR1 is DFQATT and CDR2 SNEGSKA (reference sequence). The CDR3 covers 17 residues. The CDR3 protein is CSARTSGIRRPPDEQYF. CDR3 DNA sequence: TGCAGTGCGCGGACTAGCGGGATACGTCGTCCCCCCGACGAGCAGTACTTC.

This CDR3 is CASSPMERPGYTF. Written as DNA, the CDR3 is TGCGCCAGCAGCCCTATGGAGAGACCCGGCTACACCTTC. The chain has TRBV4-1 and TRBJ1-2; D unresolved. CDR3 length: 13 residues. Between the trimmed V and J ends, which lost 4 bases and 8 bases, there was a span of 14 bases. The germline V gene has CDR1 MGHRA and CDR2 YSYEKL.

This clonotype came up many times. V and J are TRBV30 and TRBJ2-7; D call uncertain. The germline CDR1 and CDR2 sequences are GTSNPN and SVGIG (reference sequence). The CDR3 is 14 amino acids. The V end was cut by 3 bases, the J end by 0 bases, with 12 bases between. The CDR3 sequence: CAWRALRNSYEQYF. DNA of the CDR3: TGTGCCTGGAGGGCTTTGCGGAACTCCTACGAGCAGTACTTC.

The V gene is TRBV20-1, the J gene TRBJ1-5; maybe TRBD1 (5 bases). The CDR3 is 16 amino acids. Between the trimmed V and J ends, which lost 2 bases and 4 bases, there was a span of 18 bases. Germline V gene lookup returns CDR1 DFQATT and CDR2 SNEGSKA (reference sequence). The CDR3 sequence: CSARLGQGGLNQPQHF. The CDR3 region has the DNA TGCAGTGCTAGATTAGGGCAGGGAGGATTAAATCAGCCCCAGCATTTT.

This clonotype came up once. The V call is TRBV20-1, the J call TRBJ2-6, with D unresolved. The CDR3 runs to 15 residues. V lost 0 bases to trimming and J lost 0 bases, with 6 bases between them. Germline assignment: CDR1 DFQATT and CDR2 SNEGSKA (reference sequence). The CDR3 DNA sequence: TGCAGTGCTAGAGAAATCTACTCTGGGGCCAACGTCCTGACTTTC. As protein: CSAREIYSGANVLTF.

The genes are TRBV18 and TRBJ2-1, with unresolved D. The CDR3 runs to 16 residues. Trimming pared 5 bases from V and 0 bases from J, leaving 14 bases between. Germline loops: CDR1 KGHSH, CDR2 LQKENI. CDR3 region: CASSNEPPSSYNEQFF. The CDR3 nucleotides are TGTGCCAGCTCAAATGAGCCCCCGAGCTCCTACAATGAGCAGTTCTTC.

The chain combines TRBV27 with TRBJ2-7; tentative D call: TRBD1 (7 bases). The V end was cut by 7 bases, the J end by 0 bases, with 16 bases between. The CDR3 consists of 15 residues. The germline CDR1 and CDR2 sequences are MNHEY and SMNVEV (reference sequence). CDR3: CASKEGAVSSYEQYF. DNA for the CDR3: TGTGCCAGCAAGGAGGGGGCGGTGAGCTCCTACGAGCAGTACTTC.

V usage is TRBV12-3 or TRBV12-4 and J usage is TRBJ2-5; tentative D call: TRBD2 (5 bases). This CDR3 has 14 residues. Trimming removed 6 bases from V and 5 bases from J, with 16 bases in between. CDR3 region: CASSSTRAGETQYF. The CDR3 nucleotides are TGTGCCAGCAGCTCTACTAGGGCCGGGGAGACCCAGTACTTC.

The chain employs TRBV20-1 and TRBJ2-1, with 8 bases aligning to TRBD2. The germline V gene encodes CDR1 DFQATT and CDR2 SNEGSKA (reference sequence). The length of the CDR3 is 19 residues. V was clipped by 4 bases and J by 8 bases; unmatched bases: 25. The CDR3 DNA follows: TGCAGTGCTAAAAGCCCGGGGGCTACGGGAGGGCCTTATAACTATGAGCAGTTCTTC. It translates to CSAKSPGATGGPYNYEQFF.

There are a few counts of this clonotype. V is TRBV20-1 and J is TRBJ1-3; unclear D gene. Trimming cost V 6 bases and J 3 bases, with 6 bases left between them. Germline lookup yields CDR1 DFQATT and CDR2 SNEGSKA (reference sequence). The CDR3 runs 11 residues. The CDR3 loop is CSAELGNTIYF. The CDR3 DNA reads TGCAGTGCAGAGCTTGGAAACACCATATATTTT.